The 3 T cell receptor beta chains given below trace back to one sample, sequenced in a study of T cell responses to AZD1222 COVID-19 vaccine. Assay used: immunoSEQ multiplex PCR; TCRdb lists only in-frame clones, some missing. This table has 97,000 or so clones, about four fifths appearing once. The source material was peripheral blood, sampled on day 0 of AZD1222 vaccination. The receptor source for this set is an adult in good health.

Only a few counts were recorded for this clone. V gene TRBV11-2 combines with J gene TRBJ1-6; D remains ambiguous. V was shortened by 4 bases and J by 7 bases, with 8 bases between the two germline ends. The germline V gene encodes CDR1 SGHAT and CDR2 FQNNGV. The CDR3 runs 13 residues. The CDR3: CASSSSRNSPLHF. The CDR3 DNA reads TGTGCCAGCAGCTCGTCCAGAAATTCACCCCTCCACTTT.

V usage is TRBV6-1 and J usage is TRBJ1-5, with unresolved D. Trimming shortened V by 2 bases and J by 0 bases, and 5 bases separated the two germline ends. The germline CDR1 and CDR2 sequences are MNHNS and SASEGT. The length of the CDR3 is 14 residues. The CDR3, as DNA: TGTGCCAGCAGTGAAAGCCCTAGCAATCAGCCCCAGCATTTT. Amino acids: CASSESPSNQPQHF.

Remarks on this clone: The sample has other DNA sequences that encode this CDR3 too. The chain uses TRBV7-2 and TRBJ2-1, with 8 bases that match TRBD1. The CDR3 spans 15 residues. Germline lookup yields CDR1 SGHTA and CDR2 FQGNSA. V dropped 4 bases and J dropped 0; count of bases not matched to a gene: 2. This chain's CDR3 is CASSSDRGSYNEQFF. CDR3 DNA sequence: TGTGCCAGCAGCTCAGACAGGGGCTCCTACAATGAGCAGTTCTTC.